This TCR beta chain was identified during a study of identical twins. Findings and limits, study-wide: Among monozygotic twins, out-of-frame TCR alpha sharing exceeded what models predicted.

Germline CDR1 reads MNHEY; CDR2 reads SMNVEV (reference sequence). The CDR3 loop spans 14 amino acids. J gave up 1 base and V 7 bases, and 7 bases lay outside the gene matches. This clonotype was picked up a small number of times. The antigen remains undetermined. There were only healthy Caucasians among the donors. Template switching added a universal primer binding site, and final cDNA carried unique molecular identifiers. Each CDR3 protein is one row after TCRdb ran MiXCR on the 5' RACE reads. The sample yields 510,000 or so distinct CDR3 sequences, 13% to 15% seen once. Another study also made use of these data, one on yellow fever vaccine responses in identical twins.

The rearrangement joins TRBV27 to TRBJ2-7, with 7 bases aligning to TRBD2. The sample comprised CD4+ T cells sorted from blood. This TCR came from a woman aged 18-35 years in good health. Here the CDR3 reads CASKKGSGSYEQYF. The CDR3 nucleotides are TGTGCCAGCAAGAAGGGTAGCGGGTCCTACGAGCAGTACTTC.